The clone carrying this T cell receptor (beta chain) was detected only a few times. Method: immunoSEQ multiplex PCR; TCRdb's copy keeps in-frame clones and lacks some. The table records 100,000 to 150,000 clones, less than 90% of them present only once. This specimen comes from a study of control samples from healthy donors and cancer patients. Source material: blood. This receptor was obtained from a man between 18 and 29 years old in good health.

CDR3 protein: CASSLVIYEQYF. CDR3 coding DNA: TGTGCCAGCAGCTTAGTCATCTACGAGCAGTACTTC. The chain recombines TRBV7-2 with TRBJ2-7; D is ambiguous. Trimming left V 1 base short and J 3 bases short, with 4 bases between. The length of the CDR3 is 12 residues. The V gene's germline CDR1 is SGHTA and CDR2 FQGNSA.